This TCR beta chain was recovered during a study of T cell changes during pregnancy in multiple sclerosis. The table came from immunoSEQ multiplex PCR; TCRdb's copy has only in-frame clones and leaves some out. The repertoire holds around 70,000 clones, with under 95% as singletons. Germline V CDR1 and CDR2: SNHLY, FYNNEI. V shed 0 bases and J shed 6 bases, with 18 bases lying between them. The CDR3 sequence is 16 residues long. This chain connects TRBV2 to TRBJ2-7; possible D gene TRBD1, 5 bases. This sequence originates from a female donor with multiple sclerosis, enrolled in a pregnancy study. The sequences come from peripheral blood, collected in the third trimester of pregnancy. The CDR3 reads CASSEALVRVRGEQYF. In DNA, the CDR3 is TGTGCCAGCAGTGAAGCGCTTGTCAGGGTAAGGGGCGAGCAGTACTTC.